What follows is one TCR beta chain and its context. The antigen it recognizes is unknown. Within one base of it there is no much larger clone, and no base qualities were kept. Naive and memory CD4+ T cells were separated from cryopreserved PBMCs by first enriching for CD4 and then performing EasySep naive CD4+ T cell enrichment. For roughly 11 days, sorted naive or memory CD4+ T cells (under 110,000) were cultured at a 1:1 ratio with T cell-depleted PBMCs and CEF peptides. In general, triplicate replicate wells were used for every peptide culture condition. Ficoll-Paque PLUS gradient centrifugation was used to isolate PBMCs from either whole blood or leukapheresis product. PBMCs were either cryopreserved at -140°C or used fresh in the expansion assay. The QIAamp Micro DNA Kit was used to extract genomic DNA from the CD4+ T cells. The entry originates in a study of CD4 T cells in relation to SARS-CoV-2 and coronaviruses (dated by TCRdb to the early 2020s). Background for the entire study: In the ViraFEST assay, PBMCs were grown with antigen for 9 to 10 days, and TCR beta CDR3s were then sequenced to identify antigen-specific clonal expansions. Across all 12 patients in the full convalescent cohort, ages ranged from about 20 to 75 years, with a median of 38. Of the roughly twelve convalescent patients, 8 were male and 4 were female, and two of the subjects were Hispanic. HLA restriction was mapped for shared crossreactive spike epitopes using patient-derived lymphoblastoid cell lines. The study assessed, at the TCR clonotype level, memory CD4+ T cell crossreactivity between SARS-CoV-2 and common cold coronavirus spike proteins. The Adaptive Biotechnologies TCR-sequencing kit was used for samples from a few pre-COVID donors and for the naive versus memory experiments, whereas the other data were Illumina-based. Expansion assays from other donors in the study were sequenced with a different, Illumina-based TCR-beta assay.

Study-wide conclusions, independent of this receptor: No donor contributed both pre-pandemic and post-infection samples, which limited tracing the source of pre-existing responses. Naive versus memory sequencing indicated that memory recall responses, rather than primary responses primed during culture, are detected by the assay. Crossreactivity analysis centred on spike protein, so crossreactivity against other viral proteins was not assessed. The study was constrained by small numbers of patients and of tested TCRs. In around three fifths of donors, memory CD4+ clonotypes turned up that crossrecognized SARS-CoV-2 and at least one common cold coronavirus spike. Crossreactive clones showed significantly weaker SARS-CoV-2-driven expansion than monoreactive clones, consistent with antigenic imprinting.

DNA from CEF-cultured naive and memory CD4+ T cells underwent immunoSEQ TCR-beta sequencing at survey level. On the authors' methods: During preprocessing, nonproductive sequences were removed, as were CDR3s that did not start with C, did not end with F or W, or were shorter than 7 amino acids. The MANAFEST web app identified antigen-specific clonotypes based on expansion compared with the reference and other culture wells. To be counted as positive, a clone had to show significant expansion compared with the reference culture, at an FDR below 0.05, in 2 of 3 replicate wells. A further requirement for positive clones was significant expansion compared with all other tandem wells, along with an odds ratio above 5. Cultured and uncultured naive and memory CD4+ repertoires were searched for previously identified spike- and CEF-reactive CDR3s. CDR3 homology was quantified as pairwise Levenshtein distance, calculated with the stringdist R package after three terminal residues were trimmed from each end. In TCRdb, the immuneACCESS table is reduced to in-frame sequences with V and J assigned. These tables do not hold every clone; where another copy was compared, an unresolved V gene accounts for under half, and the others remain unexplained. That table furnishes V, J and clone size, whereas the DNA furnished D and trimming. Here the sample has tens of thousands of clones; over 70% occur a single time. The ten largest clones represent 2.8% of the sample.

The specimen was memory CD4+ T cells from PBMCs, cultured in vitro. The cell subset or site label of this sample denotes: memory (non-naive) CD4+ T cells. The source is an adult with COVID-19.

The DNA sequence is as follows: TGTGCCAGCTCCGCGGCAGGAGGGTTCGAGCAGTACTTC. Its amino acids are CASSAAGGFEQYF. The chain employs TRBV18 and TRBJ2-7; TRBD2 is a possible D gene, resting on 6 matching bases. According to the germline V gene, CDR1 reads KGHSH and CDR2 reads LQKENI. At the junction V is shortened by 6 bases and J by 6 bases, with 15 bases in between. Its CDR3 holds 13 amino acids, cysteine through phenylalanine. Only the CDR3 region is kept as DNA, spanning 39 bases read in frame from base 1.